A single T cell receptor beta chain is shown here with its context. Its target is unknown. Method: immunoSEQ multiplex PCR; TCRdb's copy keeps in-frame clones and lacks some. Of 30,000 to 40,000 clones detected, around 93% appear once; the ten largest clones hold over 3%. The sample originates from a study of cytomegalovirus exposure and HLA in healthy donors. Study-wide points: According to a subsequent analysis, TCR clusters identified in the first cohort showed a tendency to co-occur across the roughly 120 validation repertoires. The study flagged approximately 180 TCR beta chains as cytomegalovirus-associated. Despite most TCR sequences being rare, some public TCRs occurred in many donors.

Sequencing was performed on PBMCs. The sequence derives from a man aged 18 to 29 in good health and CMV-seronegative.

DNA of the CDR3: TGTGCCAGCAGTATACAGAATTCACCCCTCCACTTT. This gives the protein CASSIQNSPLHF. This chain uses TRBV6-1 with TRBJ1-6; D call uncertain. Looked up from germline, CDR1 is MNHNS and CDR2 is SASEGT. CDR3 length equals 12 residues. Trimming took 5 bases from V and 7 from J, leaving 6 bases between them.